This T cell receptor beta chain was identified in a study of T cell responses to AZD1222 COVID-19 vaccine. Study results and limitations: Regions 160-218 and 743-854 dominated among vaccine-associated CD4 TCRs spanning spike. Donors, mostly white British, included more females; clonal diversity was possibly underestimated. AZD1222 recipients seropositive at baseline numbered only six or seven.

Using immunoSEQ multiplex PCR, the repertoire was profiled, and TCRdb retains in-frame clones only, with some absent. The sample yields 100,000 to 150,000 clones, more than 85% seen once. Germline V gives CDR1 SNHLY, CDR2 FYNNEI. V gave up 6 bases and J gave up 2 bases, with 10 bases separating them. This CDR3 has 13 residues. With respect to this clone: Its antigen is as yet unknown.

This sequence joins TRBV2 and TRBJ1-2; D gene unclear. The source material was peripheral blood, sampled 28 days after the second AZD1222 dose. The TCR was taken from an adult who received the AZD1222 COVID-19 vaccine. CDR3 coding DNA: TGTGCCAGCAGGGGGTTACAGAACTATGGCTACACCTTC. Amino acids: CASRGLQNYGYTF.